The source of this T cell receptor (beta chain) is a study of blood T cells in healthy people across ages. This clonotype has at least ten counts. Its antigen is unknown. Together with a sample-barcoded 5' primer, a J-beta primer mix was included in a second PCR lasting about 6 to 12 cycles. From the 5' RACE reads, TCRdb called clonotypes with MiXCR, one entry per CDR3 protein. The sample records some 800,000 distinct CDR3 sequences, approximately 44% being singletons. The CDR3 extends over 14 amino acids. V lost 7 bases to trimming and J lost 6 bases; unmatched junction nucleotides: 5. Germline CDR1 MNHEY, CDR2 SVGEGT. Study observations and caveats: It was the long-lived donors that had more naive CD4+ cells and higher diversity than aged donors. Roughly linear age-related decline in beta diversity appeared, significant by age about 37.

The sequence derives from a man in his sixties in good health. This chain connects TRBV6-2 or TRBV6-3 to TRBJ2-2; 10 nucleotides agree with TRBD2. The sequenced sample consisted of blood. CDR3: CASKSGGAPGELFF. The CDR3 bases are TGTGCCAGCAAAAGCGGGGGGGCACCCGGGGAGCTGTTTTTT.